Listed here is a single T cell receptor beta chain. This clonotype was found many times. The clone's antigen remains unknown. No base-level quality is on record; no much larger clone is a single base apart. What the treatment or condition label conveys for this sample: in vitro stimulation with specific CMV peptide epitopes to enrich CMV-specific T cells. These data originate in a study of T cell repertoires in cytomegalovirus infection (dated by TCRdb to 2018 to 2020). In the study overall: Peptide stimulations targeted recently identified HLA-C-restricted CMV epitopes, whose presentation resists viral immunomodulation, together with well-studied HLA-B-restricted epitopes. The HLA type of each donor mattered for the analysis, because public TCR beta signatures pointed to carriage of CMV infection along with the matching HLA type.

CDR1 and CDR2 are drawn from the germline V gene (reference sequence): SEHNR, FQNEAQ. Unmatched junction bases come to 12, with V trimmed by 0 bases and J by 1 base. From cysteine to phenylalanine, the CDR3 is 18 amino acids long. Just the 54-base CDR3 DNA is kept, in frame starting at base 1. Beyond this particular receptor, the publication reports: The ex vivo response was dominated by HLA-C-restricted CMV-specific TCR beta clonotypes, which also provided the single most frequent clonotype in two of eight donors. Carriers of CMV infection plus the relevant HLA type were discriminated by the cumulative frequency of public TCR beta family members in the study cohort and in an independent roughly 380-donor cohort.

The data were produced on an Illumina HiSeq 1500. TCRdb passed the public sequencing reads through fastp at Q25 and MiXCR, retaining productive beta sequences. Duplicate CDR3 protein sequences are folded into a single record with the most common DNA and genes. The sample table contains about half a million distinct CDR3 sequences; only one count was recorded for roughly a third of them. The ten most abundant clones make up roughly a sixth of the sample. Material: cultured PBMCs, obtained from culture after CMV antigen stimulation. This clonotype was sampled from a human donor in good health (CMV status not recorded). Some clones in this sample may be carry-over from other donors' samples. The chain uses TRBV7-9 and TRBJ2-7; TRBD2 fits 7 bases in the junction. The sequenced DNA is TGTGCCAGCAGCTTAGCGGTGAGTTGGCTAGCGGATTCCTACGAGCAGTACTTC. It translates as CASSLAVSWLADSYEQYF.